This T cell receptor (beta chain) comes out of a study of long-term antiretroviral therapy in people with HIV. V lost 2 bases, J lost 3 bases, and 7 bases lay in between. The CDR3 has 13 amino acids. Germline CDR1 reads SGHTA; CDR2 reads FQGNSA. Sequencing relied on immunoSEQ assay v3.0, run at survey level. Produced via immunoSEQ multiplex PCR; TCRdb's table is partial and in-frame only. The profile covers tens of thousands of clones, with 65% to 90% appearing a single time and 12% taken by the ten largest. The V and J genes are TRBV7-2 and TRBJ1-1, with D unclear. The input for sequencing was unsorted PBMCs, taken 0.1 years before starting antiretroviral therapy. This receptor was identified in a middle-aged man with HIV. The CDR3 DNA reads TGTGCCAGCAGCTTACAGGACTACACTGAAGCTTTCTTT. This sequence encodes CASSLQDYTEAFF.